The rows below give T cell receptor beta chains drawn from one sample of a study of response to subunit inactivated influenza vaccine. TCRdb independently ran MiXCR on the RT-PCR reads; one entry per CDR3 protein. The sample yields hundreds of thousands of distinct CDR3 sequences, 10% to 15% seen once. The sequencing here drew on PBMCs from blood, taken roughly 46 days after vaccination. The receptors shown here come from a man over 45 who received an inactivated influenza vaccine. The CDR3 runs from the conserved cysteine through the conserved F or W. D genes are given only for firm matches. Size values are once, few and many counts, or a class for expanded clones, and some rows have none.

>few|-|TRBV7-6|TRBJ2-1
TGTGCCAGCAGCTCCTTGACAGGAGAGCAGTTCTTC
CASSSLTGEQFF
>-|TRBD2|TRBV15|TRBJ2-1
TGTGCCACCAGAGAAAGGACTAGCGGGAGGGTCCCTTACAATGAGCAGTTCTTC
CATRERTSGRVPYNEQFF
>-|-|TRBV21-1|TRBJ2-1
TGTGCCAGCAGCAAACCTTTTTCGCGGGAGGGGTACAATGAGCAGTTCTTC
CASSKPFSREGYNEQFF
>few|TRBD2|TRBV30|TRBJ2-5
TGTGCCTGGGAGTCGTCCAGCGGGGGCCTCCAAGAGACCCAGTACTTC
CAWESSSGGLQETQYF
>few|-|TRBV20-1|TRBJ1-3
TGCAGTGCTAGGAACCGGGCCCAGCTAGTACAAAACACCATATATTTT
CSARNRAQLVQNTIYF
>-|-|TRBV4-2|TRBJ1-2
TGTGCCAGCAGCCAAGATGGCGGTGGCAGGTCCAACTATGGCTACACCTTC
CASSQDGGGRSNYGYTF
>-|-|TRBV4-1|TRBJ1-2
TGCGCCAGCAGCCAGTCGACAGGCGTCTATGGCTACACCTTC
CASSQSTGVYGYTF
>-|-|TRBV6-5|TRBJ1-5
TGTGCCAGCAGTTACCAAGGAGGTCAGCCCCAGCATTTT
CASSYQGGQPQHF
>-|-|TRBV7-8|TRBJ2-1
TGTGCCAGCAGCTTATTAGCGGAGGAGCAGTTCTTC
CASSLLAEEQFF
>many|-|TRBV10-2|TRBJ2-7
TGCGCCAGCAGTGACCCCGGACATTTATACGAGCAGTACTTC
CASSDPGHLYEQYF
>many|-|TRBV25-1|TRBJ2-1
TGTGCCAGCAGTGAATTGAGGGATAAGGGAAATGAGCAGTTCTTC
CASSELRDKGNEQFF
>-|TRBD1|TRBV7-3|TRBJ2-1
TGTGCCAGCAGCTTAACCTTGGGACAGGGGGGTGATGAGCAGTTCTTC
CASSLTLGQGGDEQFF
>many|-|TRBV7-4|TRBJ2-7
TGTGCCAGCAGCTCAGGTAGGAGGAGCTCCTACGAGCAGTACTTC
CASSSGRRSSYEQYF
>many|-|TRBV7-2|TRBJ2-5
TGTGCCAGCAGCTTATTCCCGGGGGTCCAAGAGACCCAGTACTTC
CASSLFPGVQETQYF
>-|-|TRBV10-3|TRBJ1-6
TGTGCCATCAGTGTCGGGGGAATGGATAATAATTCACCCCTCCACTTT
CAISVGGMDNNSPLHF
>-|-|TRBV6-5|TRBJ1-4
TGTGCCAGCAGTTACCGGCCTACGGGGCGGAATGAAAAACTGTTTTTT
CASSYRPTGRNEKLFF
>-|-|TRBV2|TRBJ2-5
TGTGCCAGCAACCGCGGCGGGGTCCAAGAGACCCAGTACTTC
CASNRGGVQETQYF
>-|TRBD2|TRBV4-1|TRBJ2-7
TGCGCCAGCAGCCAAGATATTAGCGGGAGGTCCTACGAGCAGTACTTC
CASSQDISGRSYEQYF
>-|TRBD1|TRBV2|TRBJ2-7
TGTGCCAGCAGTGCGGCAGGGGGAAAATCCTACGAGCAGTACTTC
CASSAAGGKSYEQYF
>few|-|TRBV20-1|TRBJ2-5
TGCAGTGCTAGTACGGGGAAGGGGGCCCAGTACTTC
CSASTGKGAQYF
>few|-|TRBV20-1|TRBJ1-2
TGCAGTGCTAGTAGGGGGACCAGCTATGGCTACACCTTC
CSASRGTSYGYTF
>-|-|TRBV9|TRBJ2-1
TGTGCCAGCAGCACGGGGGGCCCTTCCAATGAGCAGTTCTTC
CASSTGGPSNEQFF
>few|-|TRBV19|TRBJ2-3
TGTGCCAGTAGTAGTTCGGGGAGCAGGAAAGATACGCAGTATTTT
CASSSSGSRKDTQYF
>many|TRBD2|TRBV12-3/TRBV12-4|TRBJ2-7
TGTGCCAGCAGTTTTAAGCGGGAGGGGTACGAGCAGTACTTC
CASSFKREGYEQYF
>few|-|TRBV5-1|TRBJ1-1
TGCGCCAGCAGCTTACAACTCGGGAACACTGAAGCTTTCTTT
CASSLQLGNTEAFF
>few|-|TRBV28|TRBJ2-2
TGTGCCAGCAGTTTACGGGTGATCGGGGAGCTGTTTTTT
CASSLRVIGELFF
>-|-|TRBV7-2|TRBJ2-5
TGTGCCAGCAGCTTCGACGGGACTCACCAAGAGACCCAGTACTTC
CASSFDGTHQETQYF
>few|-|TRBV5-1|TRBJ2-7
TGCGCCAGCAGCTTCGAGGTGACAAACTCCTACGAGCAGTACTTC
CASSFEVTNSYEQYF
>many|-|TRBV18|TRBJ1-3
TGTGCCAGCTCCCCGAACTCTGGAAACACCATATATTTT
CASSPNSGNTIYF
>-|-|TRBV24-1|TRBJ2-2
TGTGCCACCAGTCGTACGAACACCGGGGAGCTGTTTTTT
CATSRTNTGELFF
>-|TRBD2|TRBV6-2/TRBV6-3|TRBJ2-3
TGTGCCAGCAGTTACTCGATGTTCCGACTAGCGGGGTCCACAGATACGCAGTATTTT
CASSYSMFRLAGSTDTQYF
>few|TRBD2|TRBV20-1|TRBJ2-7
TGCAGTGCTAGTGGACTAGCGGGAGCCACCTACGAGCAGTACTTC
CSASGLAGATYEQYF
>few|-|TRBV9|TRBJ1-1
TGTGCCAGCAGCGTAGGATGGGGGGCTGAAGCTTTCTTT
CASSVGWGAEAFF
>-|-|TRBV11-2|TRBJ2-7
TGTGCCAGCAGCTTAGTCCGGGGCCCATCCTACGAGCAGTACTTC
CASSLVRGPSYEQYF
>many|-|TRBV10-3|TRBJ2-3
TGTGCCATCAGGGTGAAGGCAGATACGCAGTATTTT
CAIRVKADTQYF
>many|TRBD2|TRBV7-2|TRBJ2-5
TGTGCCAGCACCTTTTCAGGACTAGTCCCCCGGAGGGAGACCCAGTACTTC
CASTFSGLVPRRETQYF
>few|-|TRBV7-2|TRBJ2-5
TGTGCCAGCAGCTTAGGACCTAGGGGGCAAGAGACCCAGTACTTC
CASSLGPRGQETQYF
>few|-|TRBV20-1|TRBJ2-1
TGCAGTGCTAGAGACCTACAGGAGGACTCCTACAATGAGCAGTTCTTC
CSARDLQEDSYNEQFF
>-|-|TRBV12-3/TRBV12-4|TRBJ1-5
TGTGCCAGCACCTTGGGTACAGCGCCGGGGCCCCAGCATTTT
CASTLGTAPGPQHF
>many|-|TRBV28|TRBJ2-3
TGTGCCAGCAGTCCCCGGGCAGGGGCAGATACGCAGTATTTT
CASSPRAGADTQYF
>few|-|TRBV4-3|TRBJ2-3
TGCGCCAGCAGCCACTCCCAGGGGGGGAGGGCAGATACGCAGTATTTT
CASSHSQGGRADTQYF
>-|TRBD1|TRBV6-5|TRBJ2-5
TGTGCCAGCAGTTACTCAGGGACAGGGATTCAAGAGACCCAGTACTTC
CASSYSGTGIQETQYF
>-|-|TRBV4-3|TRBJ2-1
TGCGCCAGCAGCCAAGGGTGGATGGGGGAGCAGTTCTTC
CASSQGWMGEQFF
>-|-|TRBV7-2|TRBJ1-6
TGTGCCAGCAGCTTAGACAGGTCCGTCCTCCACTTT
CASSLDRSVLHF
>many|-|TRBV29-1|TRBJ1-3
TGCAGCGCCCAGCCCGGGACCTCTGGAAACACCATATATTTT
CSAQPGTSGNTIYF
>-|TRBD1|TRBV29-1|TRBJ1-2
TGCAGCGTTAAGGGACAGGGGGACTATGGCTACACCTTC
CSVKGQGDYGYTF
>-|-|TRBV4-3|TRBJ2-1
TGCGCCAGCAGCCAAGATCCGAGACTAGTTGTCAATGAGCAGTTCTTC
CASSQDPRLVVNEQFF
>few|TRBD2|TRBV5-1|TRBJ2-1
TGCGCCAGCAGCCTACATATGACTAGCGGTCAAGAGCAGTTCTTC
CASSLHMTSGQEQFF
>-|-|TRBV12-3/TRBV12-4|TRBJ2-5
TGTGCCAGCAGGGAACAGGGACAAGAGACCCAGTACTTC
CASREQGQETQYF
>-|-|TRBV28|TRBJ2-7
TGTGCCAGCAAGGAGGGATACGAGCAGTACTTC
CASKEGYEQYF